This TCR beta chain was obtained from a study of blood T cells in healthy people across ages. Overall study results and limits: More naive CD4+ cells and higher diversity marked long-lived donors relative to aged donors. Expanded clonotype shifts may have been confounded, as the donors had an unknown CMV status. Percentage of naive T cells showed a strong correlation with TCR beta diversity.

This clonotype has a handful of counts. Antigen specificity is unknown. After removal of 5 bases from V and 0 bases from J, the junction contained 5 bases not matched to a gene. The CDR3 runs 17 residues. Primed by a sample-barcoded 5' primer and a J-beta primer mix, a second PCR proceeded for about 7 to 11 cycles. TCRdb itself ran the 5' RACE reads through MiXCR, one entry per CDR3 protein. The data hold about 1,400,000 distinct CDR3 sequences, with 42% observed a single time. The sequenced material came from blood. The source is a woman between 18 and 29 years old in good health. The chain combines TRBV12-3 or TRBV12-4 with TRBJ2-3; 13 bases line up with TRBD2. The CDR3 region is CASSLGTSGESTDTQYF. As DNA, the CDR3 is TGTGCCAGCAGTCTAGGGACTAGCGGGGAGAGCACAGATACGCAGTATTTT.